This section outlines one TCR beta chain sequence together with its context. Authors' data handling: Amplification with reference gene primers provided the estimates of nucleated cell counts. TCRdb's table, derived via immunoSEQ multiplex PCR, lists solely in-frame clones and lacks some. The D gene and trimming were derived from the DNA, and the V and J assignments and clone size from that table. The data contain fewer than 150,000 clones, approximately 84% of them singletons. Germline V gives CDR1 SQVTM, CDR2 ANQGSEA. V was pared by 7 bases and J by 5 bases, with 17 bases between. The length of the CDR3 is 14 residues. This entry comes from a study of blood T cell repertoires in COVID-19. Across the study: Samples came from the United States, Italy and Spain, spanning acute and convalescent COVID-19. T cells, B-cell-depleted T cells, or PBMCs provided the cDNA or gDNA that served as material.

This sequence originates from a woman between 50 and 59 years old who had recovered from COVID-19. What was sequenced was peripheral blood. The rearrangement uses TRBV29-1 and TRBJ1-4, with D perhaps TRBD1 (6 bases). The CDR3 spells CSAEFGGSNEKLFF. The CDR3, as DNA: TGCAGCGCCGAGTTTGGGGGCTCAAATGAAAAACTGTTTTTT.